The 5 T cell receptor beta chains in this list originate from one sample, sequenced in a study of T-cell memory formation after mild COVID-19 (dated by TCRdb to 2020 to 2023). Receptor libraries were prepared by 5' RACE. Sequencing took place on an Illumina NovaSeq 6000. The public sequencing data were trimmed at Q25 with fastp and processed into clonotypes with MiXCR by TCRdb, which kept only in-frame beta chains. Rows merge per CDR3 protein into single entries with the most common DNA and genes. Present in this sample are approximately 400,000 distinct CDR3 sequences, 24% of which were seen just once. 8.5% to 10% of the sample is in the top ten clones. The sample taken for sequencing was PBMCs or a T cell subset sorted from them (not recorded which). The origin of the receptors is an adult woman who had mild COVID-19 (a few samples of this study predate the infection). The sample titles of this study are shuffled in the database, so cell type and time point are left out; the donor was told from shared clones.

This chain connects TRBV18 to TRBJ2-3, with TRBD2 identical over 8 bases. CDR1 KGHSH and CDR2 LQKENI come from the germline V gene. V lost 3 bases, J lost 0 bases, and 8 bases stayed unmatched. This CDR3 has 17 residues. The CDR3 bases are TGTGCCAGCTCACCCCCAGGAGCGGGGGCCAGCACAGATACGCAGTATTTT. Its translation is CASSPPGAGASTDTQYF.

The CDR3 nucleotides read TGTGCCAGCAACGTAAGGTCAGGATACACTGAAGCTTTCTTT. This encodes CASNVRSGYTEAFF. The chain recombines TRBV6-5 with TRBJ1-1; D call uncertain. Trimming cost V 7 bases and J 3 bases, with 15 bases left between them. The CDR3 contains 14 residues. Looked up from germline, CDR1 is MNHEY and CDR2 is SVGAGI.

The chain uses TRBV12-3 or TRBV12-4 and TRBJ2-3, with TRBD2 matching 13 bases. The length of the CDR3 is 15 residues. V lost 8 bases to trimming and J lost 4 bases; unmatched junction nucleotides: 6. The CDR3 DNA reads as TGTGCCAGCTCATACGGGACTAGCGGGGCAGATACGCAGTATTTT. Residues: CASSYGTSGADTQYF.

In this sample, this clonotype turned up a few times. This rearrangement joins TRBV6-4 to TRBJ2-1; perhaps TRBD2 as D (5 bases). Germline CDR1 MRHNA, CDR2 SNTAGT. V gave up 0 bases and J gave up 8 bases, with 14 bases separating them. There are 15 residues in the CDR3. As DNA, the CDR3 is TGTGCCAGCAGTGACTCGGCGGGCCGGGCGGATGAGCAGTTCTTC. Its translation: CASSDSAGRADEQFF.

The chain uses TRBV24-1 and TRBJ2-1, with 15 bases aligning to TRBD2. The CDR3 is 17 amino acids. V shed 7 bases, J shed 8 bases, and the junction held 11 bases outside the gene matches. Germline CDR1 and CDR2: KGHDR and SFDVKD. CDR3 coding DNA: TGTGCCACCAGCCCTGGACTAGCGGGGGGGCTTTTCCATGAGCAGTTCTTC. It is translated as CATSPGLAGGLFHEQFF.